This T cell receptor (beta chain) was observed in a study of control samples from healthy donors and cancer patients. Sequenced by immunoSEQ multiplex PCR; TCRdb stores in-frame clones only, minus some. The table has approximately 170,000 clones, over 85% seen once; the top ten hold roughly 1.5%. The sample holds one count of this clone. This TCR was sampled from a man aged 30-40 years in good health. Sequenced: blood.

CDR3 residues: CASSREGRENTEAFF. CDR3 nucleotides: TGTGCCAGCTCCCGAGAGGGGAGGGAAAACACTGAAGCTTTCTTT. This chain joins TRBV18 and TRBJ1-1, with a possible D match to TRBD1 (5 bases). The germline V gene encodes CDR1 KGHSH and CDR2 LQKENI. V gave up 6 bases and J gave up 2 bases, with 16 bases separating them. There are 15 residues in the CDR3.